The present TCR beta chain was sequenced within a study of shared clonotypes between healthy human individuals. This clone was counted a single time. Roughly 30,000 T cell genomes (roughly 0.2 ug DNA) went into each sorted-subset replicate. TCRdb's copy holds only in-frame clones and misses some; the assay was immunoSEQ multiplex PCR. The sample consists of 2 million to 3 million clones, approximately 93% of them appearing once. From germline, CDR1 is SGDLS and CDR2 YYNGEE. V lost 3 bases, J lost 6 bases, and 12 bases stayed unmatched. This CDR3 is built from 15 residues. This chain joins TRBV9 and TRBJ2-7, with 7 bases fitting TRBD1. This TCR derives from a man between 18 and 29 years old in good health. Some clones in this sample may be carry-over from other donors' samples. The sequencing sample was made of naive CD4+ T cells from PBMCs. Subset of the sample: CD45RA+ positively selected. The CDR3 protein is CASSAGATGRSEQYF. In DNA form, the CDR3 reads TGTGCCAGCAGCGCTGGGGCGACAGGGCGGAGCGAGCAGTACTTC. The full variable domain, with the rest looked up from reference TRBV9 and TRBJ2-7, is DSGVTQTPKHLITATGQRVTLRCSPRSGDLSVYWYQQSLDQGLQFLIQYYNGEERAKGNILERFSAQQFPDLHSELNLSSLELGDSALYFCASSAGATGRSEQYFGPGTRLTVT.